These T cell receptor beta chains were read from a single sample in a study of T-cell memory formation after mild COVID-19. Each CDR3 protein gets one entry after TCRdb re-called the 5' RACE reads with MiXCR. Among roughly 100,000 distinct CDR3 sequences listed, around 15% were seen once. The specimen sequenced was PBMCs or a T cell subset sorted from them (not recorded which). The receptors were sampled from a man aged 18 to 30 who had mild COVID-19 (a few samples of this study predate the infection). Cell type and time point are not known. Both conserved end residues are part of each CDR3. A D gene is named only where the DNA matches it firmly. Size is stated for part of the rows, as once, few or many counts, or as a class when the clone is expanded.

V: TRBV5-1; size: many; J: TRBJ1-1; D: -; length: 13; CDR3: CASSFAGVTEAFF; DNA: TGCGCCAGCAGCTTCGCAGGGGTCACTGAAGCTTTCTTT
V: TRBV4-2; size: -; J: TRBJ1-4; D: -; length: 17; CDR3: CASSQEVWVGTNEKLFF; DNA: TGTGCCAGCAGCCAAGAGGTTTGGGTTGGCACTAATGAAAAACTGTTTTTT
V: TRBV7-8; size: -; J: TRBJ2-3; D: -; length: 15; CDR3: CASRPAPAEADTQYF; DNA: TGTGCCAGTCGGCCAGCCCCAGCCGAGGCAGATACGCAGTATTTT
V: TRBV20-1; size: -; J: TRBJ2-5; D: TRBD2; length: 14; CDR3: CSATLAVFGETQYF; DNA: TGCAGTGCTACACTAGCGGTCTTCGGGGAGACCCAGTACTTC
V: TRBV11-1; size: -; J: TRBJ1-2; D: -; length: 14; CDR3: CASSLSSLSYGYTF; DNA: TGTGCCAGCAGCTTATCTTCCCTGAGCTATGGCTACACCTTC
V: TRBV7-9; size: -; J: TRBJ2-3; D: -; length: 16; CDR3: CASSLFRQTSTDTQYF; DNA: TGTGCCAGCAGCTTATTTCGACAGACGAGCACAGATACGCAGTATTTT
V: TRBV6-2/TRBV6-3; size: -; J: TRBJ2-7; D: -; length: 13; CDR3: CASSSPSAYGQYF; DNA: TGTGCCAGCAGTTCGCCCAGCGCCTACGGGCAGTACTTC
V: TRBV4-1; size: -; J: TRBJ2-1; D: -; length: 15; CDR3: CASSQVRTRGNEQFF; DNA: TGCGCCAGCAGCCAAGTCAGAACACGGGGCAATGAGCAGTTCTTC
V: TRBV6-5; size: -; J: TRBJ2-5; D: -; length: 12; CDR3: CASSPRQETQYF; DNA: TGTGCCAGCAGTCCTCGGCAAGAGACCCAGTACTTC
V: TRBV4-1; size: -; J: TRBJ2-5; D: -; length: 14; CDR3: CASSRAISQETQYF; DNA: TGCGCCAGCAGCCGAGCCATTTCCCAAGAGACCCAGTACTTC
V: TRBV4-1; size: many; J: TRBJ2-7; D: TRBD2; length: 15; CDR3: CASGLAGGISYEQYF; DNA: TGCGCCAGCGGACTAGCGGGGGGGATCTCCTACGAGCAGTACTTC
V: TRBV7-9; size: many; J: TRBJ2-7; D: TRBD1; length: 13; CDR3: CASRGQGDYEQYF; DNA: TGTGCCAGCAGAGGACAGGGGGATTACGAGCAGTACTTC
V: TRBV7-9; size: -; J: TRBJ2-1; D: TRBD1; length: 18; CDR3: CASSFPRVLRGLVDEQFF; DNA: TGTGCCAGCAGCTTCCCACGAGTCCTCAGGGGGCTAGTGGATGAGCAGTTCTTC
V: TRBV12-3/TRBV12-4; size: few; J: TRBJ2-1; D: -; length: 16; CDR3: CASSLRPVRAYNEQFF; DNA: TGTGCCAGCAGTTTACGGCCCGTCAGAGCCTACAATGAGCAGTTCTTC
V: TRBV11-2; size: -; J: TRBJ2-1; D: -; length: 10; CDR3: CASRGPEQFF; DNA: TGTGCCAGCAGGGGGCCTGAGCAGTTCTTC
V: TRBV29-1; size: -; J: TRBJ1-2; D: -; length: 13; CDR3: CSYRGGDGLGYTF; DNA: TGCAGCTACAGAGGAGGGGACGGTCTGGGCTACACCTTC
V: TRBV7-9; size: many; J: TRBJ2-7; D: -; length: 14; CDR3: CASSLVTAAYEQYF; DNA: TGTGCCAGCAGCTTAGTGACCGCAGCCTACGAGCAGTACTTC
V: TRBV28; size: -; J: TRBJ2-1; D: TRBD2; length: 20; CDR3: CASSKNLVAGGLYLYNEQFF; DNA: TGTGCCAGCAGCAAAAACCTGGTAGCGGGGGGACTTTATTTATACAATGAGCAGTTCTTC
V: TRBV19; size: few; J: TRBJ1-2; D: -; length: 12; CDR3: CASGGGRYGYTF; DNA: TGTGCCAGTGGCGGGGGCCGCTATGGCTACACCTTC
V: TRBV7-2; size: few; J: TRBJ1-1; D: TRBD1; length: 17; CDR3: CASSLATGLFPTWEAFF; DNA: TGTGCCAGCAGCCTCGCGACAGGGTTATTCCCCACGTGGGAAGCTTTCTTT
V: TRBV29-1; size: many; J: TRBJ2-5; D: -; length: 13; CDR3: CSVFRAVQETQYF; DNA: TGCAGCGTTTTTCGGGCAGTACAAGAGACCCAGTACTTC
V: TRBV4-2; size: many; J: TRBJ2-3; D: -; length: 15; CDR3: CASSQEGTGPDTQYF; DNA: TGTGCCAGCAGCCAAGAAGGAACAGGGCCAGATACGCAGTATTTT
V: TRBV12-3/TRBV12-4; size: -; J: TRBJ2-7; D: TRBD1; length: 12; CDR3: CASRTGSYEQYF; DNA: TGTGCCTCCCGGACAGGATCGTACGAGCAGTACTTC
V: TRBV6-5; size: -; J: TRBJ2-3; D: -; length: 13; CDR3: CASNDHPGDTQYF; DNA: TGTGCCAGCAATGACCACCCGGGCGATACGCAGTATTTT
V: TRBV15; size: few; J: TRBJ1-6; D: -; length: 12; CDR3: CATSAENSPLHF; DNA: TGTGCCACCAGCGCAGAAAATTCACCCCTCCACTTT
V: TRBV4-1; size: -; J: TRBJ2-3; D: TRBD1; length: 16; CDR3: CASSHGRDRGTDTQYF; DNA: TGCGCCAGCAGCCATGGCCGGGACAGGGGAACAGATACGCAGTATTTT
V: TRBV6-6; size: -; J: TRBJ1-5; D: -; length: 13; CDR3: CASSFRGNQPQHF; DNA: TGTGCCAGCAGCTTTCGAGGCAATCAGCCCCAGCATTTT
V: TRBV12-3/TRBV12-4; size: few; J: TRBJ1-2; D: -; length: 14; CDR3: CASSLEGRVYGYTF; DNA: TGTGCCAGCAGTTTAGAGGGTCGAGTCTATGGCTACACCTTC
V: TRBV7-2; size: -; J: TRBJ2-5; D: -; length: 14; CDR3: CASSLGGTQETQYF; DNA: TGTGCCAGCAGCTTAGGAGGGACCCAAGAGACCCAGTACTTC
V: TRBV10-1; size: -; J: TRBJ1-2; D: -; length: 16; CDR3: CASSETGRPPFYGYTF; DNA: TGCGCCAGCAGTGAGACAGGGAGACCACCCTTCTATGGCTACACCTTC
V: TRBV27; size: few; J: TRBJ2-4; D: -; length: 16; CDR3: CASSPSPSLAKNIQYF; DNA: TGTGCCAGCAGTCCATCTCCGAGTCTAGCCAAAAACATTCAGTACTTC
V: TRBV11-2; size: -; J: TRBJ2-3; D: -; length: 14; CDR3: CASSLADYSDTQYF; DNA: TGTGCCAGCAGCTTAGCGGACTATTCAGATACGCAGTATTTT
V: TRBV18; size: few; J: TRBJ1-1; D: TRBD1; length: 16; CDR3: CASSPLTGALNTEAFF; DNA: TGTGCCAGCTCACCGCTGACAGGGGCTCTGAACACTGAAGCTTTCTTT
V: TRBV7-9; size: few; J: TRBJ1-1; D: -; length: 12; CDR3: CASSFSNTEAFF; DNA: TGTGCCAGCAGCTTTTCGAACACTGAAGCTTTCTTT
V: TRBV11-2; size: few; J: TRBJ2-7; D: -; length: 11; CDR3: CASSLGLRQYF; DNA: TGTGCCAGCAGCTTGGGGCTGAGGCAGTACTTC
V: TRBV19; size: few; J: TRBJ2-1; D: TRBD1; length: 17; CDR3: CASSTFPGTGTYNEQFF; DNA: TGTGCCAGTAGTACCTTCCCCGGGACAGGAACTTACAATGAGCAGTTCTTC
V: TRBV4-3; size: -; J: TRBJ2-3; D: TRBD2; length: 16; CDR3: CASSAFLAGAGDTQYF; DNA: TGCGCCAGCAGCGCTTTCCTAGCGGGGGCTGGAGATACGCAGTATTTT
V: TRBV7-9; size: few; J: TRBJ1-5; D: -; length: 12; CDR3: CASSSTGLPQHF; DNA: TGTGCCAGCAGCTCTACAGGCCTTCCCCAGCATTTT
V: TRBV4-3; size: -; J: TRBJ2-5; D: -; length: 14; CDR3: CASSELRAGETQYF; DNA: TGCGCCAGCAGCGAACTCCGGGCCGGGGAGACCCAGTACTTC
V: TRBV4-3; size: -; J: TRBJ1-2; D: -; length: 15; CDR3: CASSQGLQVAYGYTF; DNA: TGCGCCAGCAGCCAAGGATTACAGGTAGCATATGGCTACACCTTC
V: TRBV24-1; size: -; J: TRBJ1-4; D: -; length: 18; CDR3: CATSDFPDRIAYNEKLFF; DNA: TGTGCCACCAGTGATTTCCCTGATCGGATCGCCTATAATGAAAAACTGTTTTTT
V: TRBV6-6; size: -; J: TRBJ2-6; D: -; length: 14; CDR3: CASSETTGANVLTF; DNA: TGTGCCAGCAGTGAAACCACTGGGGCCAACGTCCTGACTTTC
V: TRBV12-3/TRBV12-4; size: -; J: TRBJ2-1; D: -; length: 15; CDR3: CASSSQLGPSNEQFF; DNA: TGTGCCAGCAGTTCACAATTGGGGCCGAGCAATGAGCAGTTCTTC
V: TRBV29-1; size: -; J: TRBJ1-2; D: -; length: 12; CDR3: CSVVLQEGGYTF; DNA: TGCAGCGTTGTACTCCAGGAGGGCGGCTACACCTTC
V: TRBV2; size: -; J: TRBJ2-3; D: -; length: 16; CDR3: CAITTDSDYSTDTQYF; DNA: TGTGCCATAACCACGGACAGTGACTATAGCACAGATACGCAGTATTTT
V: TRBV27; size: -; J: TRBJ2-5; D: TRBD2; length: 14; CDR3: CASRGGGSGETQYF; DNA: TGTGCCAGCAGAGGCGGGGGGTCAGGGGAGACCCAGTACTTC
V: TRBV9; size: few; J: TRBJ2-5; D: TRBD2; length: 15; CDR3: CASSVAGGPEETQYF; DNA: TGTGCCAGCAGCGTAGCGGGGGGGCCTGAAGAGACCCAGTACTTC
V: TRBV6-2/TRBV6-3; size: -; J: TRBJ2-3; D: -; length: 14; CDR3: CASSYRAAADTQYF; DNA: TGTGCCAGCAGTTATCGAGCGGCAGCAGATACGCAGTATTTT
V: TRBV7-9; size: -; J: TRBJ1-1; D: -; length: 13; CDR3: CASSSPWDTEAFF; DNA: TGTGCCAGCAGCTCACCGTGGGACACTGAAGCTTTCTTT
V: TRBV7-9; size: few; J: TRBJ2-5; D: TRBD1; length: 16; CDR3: CASSFPGQGDKETQYF; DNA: TGTGCCAGCAGCTTTCCCGGACAGGGGGATAAAGAGACCCAGTACTTC
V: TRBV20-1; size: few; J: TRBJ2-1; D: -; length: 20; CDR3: CSARKGAPAHTTRSYNEQFF; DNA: TGCAGTGCCAGGAAAGGGGCCCCGGCGCATACAACCCGGTCCTACAATGAGCAGTTCTTC
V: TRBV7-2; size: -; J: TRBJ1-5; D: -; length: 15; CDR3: CASSLTDLSNQPQHF; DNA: TGTGCCAGCAGCCTCACGGACCTTTCGAATCAGCCCCAGCATTTT
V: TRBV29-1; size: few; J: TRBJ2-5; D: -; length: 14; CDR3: CSVEDRGYLETQYF; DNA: TGCAGCGTTGAAGATCGGGGTTATCTGGAGACCCAGTACTTC
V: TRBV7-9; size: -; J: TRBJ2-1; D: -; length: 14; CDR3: CASSLAQADNEQFF; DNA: TGTGCCAGCAGCTTAGCGCAGGCAGACAATGAGCAGTTCTTC
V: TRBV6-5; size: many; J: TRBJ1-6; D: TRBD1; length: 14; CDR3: CASSSTGPNSPLHF; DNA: TGTGCCAGCAGCTCGACAGGGCCAAATTCACCCCTCCACTTT
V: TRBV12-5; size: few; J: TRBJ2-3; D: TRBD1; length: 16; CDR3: CASGDSGTGAVDTQYF; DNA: TGTGCTAGTGGTGATTCCGGGACAGGGGCAGTAGATACGCAGTATTTT
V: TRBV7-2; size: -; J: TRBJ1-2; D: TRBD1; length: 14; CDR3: CASSSGQGAGGYTF; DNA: TGTGCCAGCAGCTCTGGACAGGGGGCAGGTGGCTACACCTTC
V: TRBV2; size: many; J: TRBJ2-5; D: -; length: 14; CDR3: CASSPTIGLETQYF; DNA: TGTGCCAGCAGCCCGACTATTGGGTTGGAGACCCAGTACTTC
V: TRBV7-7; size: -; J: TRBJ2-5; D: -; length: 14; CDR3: CASSLARSGETQYF; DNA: TGTGCTAGCAGCTTAGCGCGGAGCGGGGAGACCCAGTACTTC
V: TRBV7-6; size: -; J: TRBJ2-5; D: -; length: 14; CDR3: CASSLAGSFETQYF; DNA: TGTGCCAGCAGCTTGGCGGGGAGTTTTGAGACCCAGTACTTC